The 24 T cell receptor beta chains listed next were all sequenced from one sample in a study of T-cell reconstitution after alpha-beta-depleted transplantation in children (dated by TCRdb to 2016 to 2017). Library generation was performed with PCR. Sequenced on an Illumina HiSeq 2500. Molecular barcoding was employed in the preparation of TCR libraries, with unique molecular identifiers being used to normalize TCRbeta repertoire quantification. Clones were called with MiXCR by TCRdb after fastp trimmed the public reads at Q25, and only in-frame beta chains were retained. When rows share a CDR3 protein, they turn into one entry using the most common DNA and genes. This sample lists fewer than 550,000 distinct CDR3 sequences; about an eighth were detected once. The ten most abundant clones make up 11% to 15% of the sample. The treatment or condition label here, explained by the study, means: allogeneic hematopoietic cell transplantation with graft depleted of TCRalphabeta T cells and CD19 B cells.

Here the sequenced sample was PBMCs, mostly from graft donor cells, taken 180 days after TCRalphabeta/CD19-depleted stem cell transplant. These TCRs come from a female patient aged 2-10 years who had a stem cell transplant for aplastic anemia, so the T cells may come from the graft donor.

The chain has TRBV29-1 and TRBJ1-3; 11 nucleotides agree with TRBD1. Germline V gene sequence: CDR1 SQVTM, CDR2 ANQGSEA. Trimming removed 1 base from V and 3 bases from J; junction bases left unmatched: 2. This CDR3 is 15 amino acids long. The CDR3 nucleotides are TGCAGCGTTGAAGGGACAGGGGGCTTTGGAAACACCATATATTTT. It is translated as CSVEGTGGFGNTIYF.

This clonotype was counted at least ten times. The chain combines TRBV27 with TRBJ2-6, with 9 nucleotides matching TRBD2. The trim removed 6 bases at V and 4 bases at J, leaving 7 bases unmatched. Germline V gives CDR1 MNHEY, CDR2 SMNVEV (reference sequence). This CDR3 has 16 amino acids. The CDR3 DNA follows: TGTGCCAGCAGCAGGGCTAGCGGGACGGGGGCCAACGTCCTGACTTTC. This sequence encodes CASSRASGTGANVLTF.

This clonotype appeared a few times. The chain uses TRBV7-2 and TRBJ2-1; D perhaps matches TRBD1 (6 bases). Trimming shortened V by 5 bases and J by 4 bases, and 18 bases separated the two germline ends. The CDR3 spans 16 residues. Germline V gives CDR1 SGHTA, CDR2 FQGNSA. The CDR3 bases are TGTGCCAGCAGCCGACAAGGGCAGGGGTCATACAATGAGCAGTTCTTC. It yields the protein CASSRQGQGSYNEQFF.

In this sample, this clonotype turned up a few times. V and J are TRBV14 and TRBJ2-2; tentatively, D is TRBD1 (6 bases). Germline CDR1 and CDR2: SGHDN and FVKESK. Trimming pared 3 bases from V and 4 bases from J, leaving 15 bases between. The CDR3 consists of 16 residues. The CDR3 reads CASSHPAGAVTGELFF. The CDR3 DNA reads as TGTGCCAGCAGCCACCCGGCAGGGGCTGTCACCGGGGAGCTGTTTTTT.

This clonotype came up a few times. The V call is TRBV20-1, the J call TRBJ2-7; D possibly matches TRBD1 or TRBD2 (5 bases each). Deletions cut 5 bases from V and 3 bases from J, with 17 bases between. The CDR3 sequence is 14 residues long. The germline CDR1 and CDR2 sequences are DFQATT and SNEGSKA (reference sequence). The CDR3 DNA is TGCAGTGCTGAGGGTCGGGACCTTGGCTACGAGCAGTACTTC. Its protein product is CSAEGRDLGYEQYF.

This clonotype came up many times. This chain joins TRBV20-1 and TRBJ1-2; 8 bases map to TRBD1. In germline, CDR1 is DFQATT, CDR2 SNEGSKA (reference sequence). The J segment lost 4 bases and the V segment lost 1 base, leaving 8 bases of the junction unmatched. This CDR3 has 15 residues. The CDR3 reads CSARATGDVSYGYTF. In nucleotides, the CDR3 is TGCAGTGCTAGAGCGACAGGGGATGTGAGCTATGGCTACACCTTC.

Ten or more counts support this clonotype. The V and J genes are TRBV12-3 or TRBV12-4 and TRBJ1-2, with TRBD1 as a possible D gene (5 bases). V was cut by 7 bases and J by 9 bases, with 24 bases left in between. The CDR3 spans 15 residues. This CDR3 reads CASTRSRDPGYRYTF. The CDR3 coding sequence is TGTGCCAGCACCCGGTCCCGGGACCCGGGGTATCGCTACACCTTC.

This clonotype appeared a few times. V and J are TRBV7-2 and TRBJ2-1; D possibly corresponds to TRBD2 (5 bases). Germline V CDR1 and CDR2: SGHTA, FQGNSA. Trimming pared 2 bases from V and 8 bases from J, leaving 16 bases between. This CDR3 has 15 amino acids. The chain's CDR3 is CASSLRPSPWDEQFF. CDR3 nucleotide sequence: TGTGCCAGCAGCTTACGTCCTAGCCCTTGGGATGAGCAGTTCTTC. The variable domain in full, completed from reference TRBV7-2 and TRBJ2-1, reads GAGVSQSPSNKVTEKGKDVELRCDPISGHTALYWYRQSLGQGLEFLIYFQGNSAPDKSGLPSDRFSAERTGGSVSTLTIQRTQQEDSAVYLCASSLRPSPWDEQFFGPGTRLTVL.

The rearrangement links TRBV18 to TRBJ2-1; 8 bases agree with TRBD2. V was clipped by 2 bases and J by 4 bases; unmatched bases: 10. CDR3 length: 17 residues. Germline V gene lookup returns CDR1 KGHSH and CDR2 LQKENI. CDR3 residues: CASSPMRAGGQYNEQFF. The CDR3 DNA reads as TGTGCCAGCTCACCAATGCGGGCGGGAGGTCAATACAATGAGCAGTTCTTC.

The chain couples TRBV6-2 or TRBV6-3 to TRBJ1-2, with unresolved D. The CDR3 spans 14 residues. Per germline, CDR1 MNHEY and CDR2 SVGEGT. V was cut by 0 bases and J by 6 bases, with 11 bases left in between. The DNA of the CDR3 is TGTGCCAGCAGTTACTCTCCGGGATGGGATGGCTACACCTTC. This sequence encodes CASSYSPGWDGYTF.

Turning to this clonotype: This sequence may be a read error, since a much larger clone differs from it by one base. The chain uses TRBV5-1 and TRBJ2-7; D remains unclear. CDR1 SGHRS and CDR2 YFSETQ come from the germline V gene. Trimming cost V 2 bases and J 9 bases, with 15 bases left between them. The CDR3 is made up of 13 amino acids. CDR3 bases: TGCGCCAGCAGCTTAGGGCGGTCCGACGCGCAGTACTTC. The encoded protein is CASSLGRSDAQYF.

The CDR3 DNA follows: TGTGCCAGCAGCTTAAAGGGGAATGGCTACACCTTC. It codes for CASSLKGNGYTF. The chain carries TRBV7-2 and TRBJ1-2, with a tentative D call TRBD1 (5 bases). The CDR3 is 12 amino acids. V was cut by 2 bases and J by 6 bases, with 7 bases left in between. Germline loops: CDR1 SGHTA, CDR2 FQGNSA.

This rearrangement joins TRBV4-1 to TRBJ1-4; TRBD1 aligns across 8 bases. Germline V gene sequence: CDR1 MGHRA, CDR2 YSYEKL. The CDR3 contains 16 residues. The V segment lost 4 bases and the J segment 4 bases; nucleotides outside the gene matches: 8. CDR3 residues: CASSPGQGRNNEKLFF. The CDR3 region has the DNA TGCGCCAGCAGCCCAGGACAGGGTCGGAATAATGAAAAACTGTTTTTT.

At least ten counts were recorded for this clonotype. V is TRBV15 and J is TRBJ2-5; D remains ambiguous. The germline V and J ends were trimmed by 0 bases and 0 bases, with 8 bases remaining between them. Germline V gene data show CDR1 as LNHNV and CDR2 as YYDKDF (reference sequence). This CDR3 has 15 residues. CDR3 sequence: CATSRDKKYQETQYF. The CDR3 DNA sequence: TGTGCCACCAGCAGAGATAAGAAGTACCAAGAGACCCAGTACTTC.

This chain uses TRBV29-1 with TRBJ1-1; tentatively, D is TRBD1 (5 bases). CDR3 size: 13 residues. With 7 bases removed from V and 3 bases from J, the gap between germline ends came to 15 bases. Germline assignment: CDR1 SQVTM and CDR2 ANQGSEA. The CDR3 nucleotides read TGCAGCGGCCAGCAGGGTCAGGACACTGAAGCTTTCTTT. It yields the protein CSGQQGQDTEAFF.

This clonotype was observed a few times. The V gene is TRBV12-3 or TRBV12-4, the J gene TRBJ2-7, with D possibly being TRBD2 (6 bases). The V end lost 4 bases, the J end lost 0 bases, and 10 bases lay between the germline ends. This CDR3 comprises 14 residues. The CDR3 sequence: CASSSGDGSYEQYV. The CDR3 nucleotides read TGTGCCAGCAGTTCGGGGGACGGCTCCTACGAGCAGTACGTC.

This clonotype has more than one count but fewer than ten. The chain has TRBV4-3 and TRBJ2-5, with D possibly being TRBD2 (6 bases). With 0 bases removed from V and 1 base from J, the gap between germline ends came to 9 bases. This CDR3 region has 15 residues. Germline loops: CDR1 LGHNA, CDR2 YSLEER. This CDR3 reads CASSQDGRFQETQYF. The CDR3 DNA sequence: TGCGCCAGCAGCCAAGATGGGAGGTTCCAAGAGACCCAGTACTTC.

This clonotype was seen a few times. The chain recombines TRBV9 with TRBJ2-2, with 7 positions matching TRBD2. The CDR3 extends over 15 amino acids. J lost 1 base, V lost 3 bases, and 3 bases had no gene match. Germline V gene data show CDR1 as SGDLS and CDR2 as YYNGEE. The CDR3 region is CASSAWGGNTGELFF. The CDR3 nucleotides read TGTGCCAGCAGCGCGTGGGGGGGGAACACCGGGGAGCTGTTTTTT.

This clonotype has just one count. The rearrangement uses TRBV12-3 or TRBV12-4 and TRBJ2-7; the D gene is possibly TRBD2 (7 bases). Trimming took 6 bases from V and 4 from J, leaving 13 bases between them. CDR3 size: 13 residues. Here the CDR3 reads CASSEGGGYEQYF. The DNA of the CDR3 is TGTGCCAGCAGCGAAGGGGGGGGGTACGAGCAGTACTTC.

This clonotype has a handful of counts. CDR3 DNA: TGCAGTGCTAGTAGCGGGAGACCCTACAATGAGCAGTTCTTC. It encodes CSASSGRPYNEQFF. The genes are TRBV20-1 and TRBJ2-1, with 9 bases aligning to TRBD2. This CDR3 spans 14 amino acids. Germline CDR1 DFQATT, CDR2 SNEGSKA (reference sequence). Germline trimming cut 3 bases from V and 2 bases from J; bases unmatched to any gene: 2.

This chain links TRBV4-3 with TRBJ1-6; possibly TRBD1 for D (5 bases). CDR3 length equals 15 residues. The V end lost 1 base, the J end lost 4 bases, and 8 bases lay between the germline ends. CDR1 and CDR2 (germline): LGHNA, YSLEER. CDR3 protein: CASSQGGGYNSPLHF. Here the CDR3 DNA reads TGCGCCAGCAGCCAAGGTGGGGGGTATAATTCACCCCTCCACTTT.

The genes are TRBV27 and TRBJ1-6; possible D gene TRBD1, 5 bases. Trimming shortened V by 7 bases and J by 9 bases, and 22 bases separated the two germline ends. This CDR3 is built from 16 residues. The germline V gene encodes CDR1 MNHEY and CDR2 SMNVEV (reference sequence). The CDR3 nucleotides are TGTGCCAGCAAGATACCGGGACTGACGGCTTCTTCACCCCTCCACTTT. Encoded protein: CASKIPGLTASSPLHF.

The J gene is TRBJ1-1, the V gene TRBV6-2 or TRBV6-3; the D gene is possibly TRBD1 (6 bases). From germline, CDR1 is MNHEY and CDR2 SVGEGT. V was trimmed by 2 bases and J by 7 bases, leaving 20 bases between them. The CDR3 is 16 amino acids. The chain's CDR3 is CASSYRRDTQRLEAFF. Here the CDR3 DNA reads TGTGCCAGCAGTTACCGTCGGGACACACAACGCCTTGAAGCTTTCTTT.

This clonotype was picked up a small number of times. The genes are TRBV9 and TRBJ2-7; 12 positions agree with TRBD2. Per the germline V gene, CDR1 is SGDLS and CDR2 is YYNGEE. Trimming removed 4 bases from V and 3 bases from J; junction bases left unmatched: 5. The CDR3 is made up of 15 amino acids. CDR3 sequence (DNA): TGTGCCAGCAGCCCGGGACTAGCGGGTTACTACGAGCAGTACTTC. The encoded protein is CASSPGLAGYYEQYF. Variable domain in full (rest from reference TRBV9 and TRBJ2-7): DSGVTQTPKHLITATGQRVTLRCSPRSGDLSVYWYQQSLDQGLQFLIQYYNGEERAKGNILERFSAQQFPDLHSELNLSSLELGDSALYFCASSPGLAGYYEQYFGPGTRLTVT.